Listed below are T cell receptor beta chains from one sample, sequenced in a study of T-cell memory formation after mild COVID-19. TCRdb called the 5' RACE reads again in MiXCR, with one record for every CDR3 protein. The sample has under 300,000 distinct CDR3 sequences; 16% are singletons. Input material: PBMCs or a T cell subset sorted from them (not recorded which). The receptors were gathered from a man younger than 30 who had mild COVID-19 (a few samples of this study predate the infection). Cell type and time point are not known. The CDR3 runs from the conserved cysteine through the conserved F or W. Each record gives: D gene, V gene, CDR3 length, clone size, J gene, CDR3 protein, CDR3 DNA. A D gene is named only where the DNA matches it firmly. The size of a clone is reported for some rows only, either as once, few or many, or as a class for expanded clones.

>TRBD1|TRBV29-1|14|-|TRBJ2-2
CSVEDREMTGELFF
TGCAGCGTCGAGGACAGGGAGATGACCGGGGAGCTGTTTTTT
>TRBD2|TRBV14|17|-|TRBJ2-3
CASSQDQAGYRTDTQYF
TGTGCCAGCAGCCAAGATCAAGCGGGATATCGCACAGATACGCAGTATTTT
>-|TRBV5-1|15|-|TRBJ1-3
CASTAYGVSGNTIYF
TGCGCCAGCACCGCGTATGGGGTGTCCGGAAACACCATATATTTT
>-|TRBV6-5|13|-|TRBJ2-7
CASSYPQGGEQYF
TGTGCCAGCAGTTACCCGCAGGGGGGGGAGCAGTACTTC
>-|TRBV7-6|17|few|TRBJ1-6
CASSQRGGGVSNSPLHF
TGTGCCAGCAGCCAACGAGGGGGAGGGGTCTCTAATTCACCCCTCCACTTT
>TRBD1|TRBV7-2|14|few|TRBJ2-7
CASSVGTGTYEQYF
TGTGCCAGCAGCGTCGGGACAGGGACCTACGAGCAGTACTTC
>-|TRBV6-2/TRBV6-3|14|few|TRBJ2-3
CASSPRRGLDTQYF
TGTGCCAGCAGCCCCAGGCGGGGCCTCGATACGCAGTATTTT
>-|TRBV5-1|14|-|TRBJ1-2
CASSFVGSDYGYTF
TGCGCCAGCAGCTTCGTTGGGTCTGACTATGGCTACACCTTC
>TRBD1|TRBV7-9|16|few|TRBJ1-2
CASSPGQGAGNYGYTF
TGTGCCAGCAGCCCGGGACAGGGGGCAGGGAACTATGGCTACACCTTC
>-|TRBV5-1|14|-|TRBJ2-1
CASSFRGAGNEQFF
TGCGCCAGCAGCTTCAGGGGTGCAGGGAATGAGCAGTTCTTC